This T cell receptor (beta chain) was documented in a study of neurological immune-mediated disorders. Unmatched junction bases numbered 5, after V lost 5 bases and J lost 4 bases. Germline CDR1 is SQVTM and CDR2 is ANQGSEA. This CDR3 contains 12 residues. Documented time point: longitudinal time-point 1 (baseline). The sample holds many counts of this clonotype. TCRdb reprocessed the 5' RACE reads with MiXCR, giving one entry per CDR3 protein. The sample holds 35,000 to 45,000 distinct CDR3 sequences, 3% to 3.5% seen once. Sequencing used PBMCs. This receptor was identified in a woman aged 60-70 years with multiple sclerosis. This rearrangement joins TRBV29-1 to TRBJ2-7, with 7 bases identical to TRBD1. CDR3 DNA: TGCAGCGTTAAGGGACAGATTTACGAGCAGTACTTC. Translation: CSVKGQIYEQYF.